This TCR beta chain comes out of a study of blood T cells in healthy people across ages. The study's findings and limits: Bulk PBMC profiling left naive and antigen-experienced comparisons inconclusive.

This CDR3 is built from 13 residues. Germline-derived CDR1 and CDR2 are KGHSH and LQKENI. Trimming cost V 1 base and J 6 bases, with 10 bases left between them. Next came a second PCR, run for about 6 to 12 cycles, which used a sample-barcoded 5' primer along with a J-beta primer mix. Per-sample output comprised a minimum of 2.5 million paired-end reads containing CDR3. Via MiXCR, TCRdb re-called the 5' RACE reads, giving one row per CDR3 protein. The sample contains 720,000 or so distinct CDR3 sequences, approximately 40% of which appear only once. On this clonotype: The antigen remains unidentified.

The rearrangement uses TRBV18 and TRBJ2-7; maybe TRBD2 (6 bases). The TCR originated in a man older than 75 in good health. The specimen sequenced was blood. CDR3: CASSPRTISEQYF. For the CDR3, the DNA is TGTGCCAGCTCACCACGGACTATCTCCGAGCAGTACTTC.